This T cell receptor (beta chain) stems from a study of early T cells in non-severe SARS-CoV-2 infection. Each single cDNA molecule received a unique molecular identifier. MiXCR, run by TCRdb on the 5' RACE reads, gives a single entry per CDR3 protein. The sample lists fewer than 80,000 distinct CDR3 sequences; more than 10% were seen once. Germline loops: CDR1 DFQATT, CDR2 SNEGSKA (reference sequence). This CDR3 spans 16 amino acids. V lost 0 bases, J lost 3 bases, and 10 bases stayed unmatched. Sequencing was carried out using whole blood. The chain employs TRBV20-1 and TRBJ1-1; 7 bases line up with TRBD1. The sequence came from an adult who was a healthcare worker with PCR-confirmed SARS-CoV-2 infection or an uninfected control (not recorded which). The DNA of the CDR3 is TGCAGTGCTAGAGATGCCGTGACAGGGACGGACACTGAAGCTTTCTTT. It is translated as CSARDAVTGTDTEAFF.